Below, one TCR beta chain is given with its context. Its antigen remains undetermined. Base-call qualities are not available, and no considerably larger clone is one nucleotide away. The germline V gene yields SGDLS for CDR1 and YYNGEE for CDR2. The CDR3 starts with the cysteine, ends with the phenylalanine, and has 14 residues. The kept DNA is CDR3 alone, 42 bases in frame from the first base. Between the V and J ends, shortened by 4 bases and 4 bases respectively, the junction contains 14 bases. To sequence the TCRbeta CDR3 region, genomic DNA was isolated from the sorted cells. The immunoSEQ Assay was used to sequence the TCRbeta CDR3 regions. What TCRdb holds here is the immuneACCESS table cut down to in-frame rearrangements. Part of the clones is not present; checked against another copy, under half of the missing clones reflect an unresolved V gene, and the others are unexplained. The sample table holds roughly 63,000 clones, of which 75% to 90% were seen once. The ten largest clonotypes hold 11% of the sample.

The trial excluded patients who had a history of autoimmune disease or were on systemic immunosuppression. Peripheral blood for TCR sequencing was collected from all dose cohorts at baseline, on cycle 4 day 1, and on cycle 7 day 1. Samples were obtained from an open-label, multicenter, first-in-human phase I dose-escalation trial of ivuxolimab. Adults with locally advanced or metastatic melanoma, renal cell, hepatocellular, or head and neck squamous cell carcinoma were enrolled in the trial. CD4+ and CD8+ T cells were sorted separately from peripheral blood before TCR sequencing. The data were obtained in a study of OX40 agonist ivuxolimab in advanced cancers. For the wider study: The costimulatory receptor OX40 (CD134) was targeted by ivuxolimab, a fully human IgG2 agonistic monoclonal antibody. Intravenous ivuxolimab was administered to patients every 2 weeks at six dose levels: 0.01, 0.1, 0.3, 1.5, 3 and 10 mg/kg. Among the roughly 50 dose-escalation patients, some 20 had hepatocellular carcinoma, 15 or so melanoma, 9 renal cell carcinoma and 9 head and neck cancer. In the dose-escalation cohort, approximately 82% of patients were male, and the mean age was 60 years with a range of roughly 23 to 79. Patients were allowed to have had prior anti-PD-1, anti-PD-L1 or anti-CTLA-4 therapy, and less than 45% of the dose-escalation patients had previously received checkpoint inhibitors. Partial responses were achieved by three dose-escalation patients, of whom one had hepatocellular carcinoma and two had cutaneous melanoma. Peripheral TCRbeta sequencing aimed to test whether ivuxolimab altered TCR sequence diversity and caused clonal T-cell expansion. The monotherapy dose-escalation portion (N of about 47 patients) of the phase I ivuxolimab trial is reported in the paper. The investigation overall reported the following: Low levels of normalized T-cell clonal expansion were also seen in some patients who did not respond. In the 0.1-3.0 mg/kg groups, partial responders were among the patients with the lowest normalized peripheral clonal expansion, particularly in CD8+ T cells. The antigen specificity of the peripheral T cells that underwent clonal expansion was not determined. On average, CD8+ T cells showed more expanded clones than CD4+ T cells after ivuxolimab. At doses of 0.1 to 3.0 mg/kg, clonal expansion of both CD4+ and CD8+ blood T cells was observed from baseline to week 6.

Sequencing was performed on CD4+ or CD8+ T cells sorted from blood, taken in a trial of the OX40 agonist ivuxolimab. The TCR was taken from an adult with an advanced solid tumor such as melanoma, head and neck, liver or kidney cancer. The sequence is built from TRBV9 and TRBJ1-2, with TRBD1 perhaps the D gene, on 6 matching bases. The CDR3 reads as follows: CASSKGGTSYGYTF. The nucleotide sequence reads as follows: TGTGCCAGCAGCAAGGGGGGGACAAGCTATGGCTACACCTTC.